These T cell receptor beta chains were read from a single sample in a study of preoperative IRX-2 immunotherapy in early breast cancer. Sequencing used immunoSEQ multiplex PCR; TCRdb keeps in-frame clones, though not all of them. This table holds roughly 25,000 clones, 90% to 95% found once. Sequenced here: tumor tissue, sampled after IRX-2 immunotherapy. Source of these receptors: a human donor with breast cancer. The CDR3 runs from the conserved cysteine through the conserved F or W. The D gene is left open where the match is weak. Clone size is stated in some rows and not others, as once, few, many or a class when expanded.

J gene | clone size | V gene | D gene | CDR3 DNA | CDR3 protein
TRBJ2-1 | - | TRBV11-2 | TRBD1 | TGTGCCAGCAGCCGACGGGACAGATCTTACAATGAGCAGTTCTTC | CASSRRDRSYNEQFF
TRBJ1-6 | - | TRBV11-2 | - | TGTGCCAGCAGCTTAGGGGGGAGGCCCGCATCCGTTAATTCACCCCTCCACTTT | CASSLGGRPASVNSPLHF
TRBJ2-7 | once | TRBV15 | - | TGTGCCACCAGCAGAGAGGGGATGCCACCCTACGAGCAGTACTTC | CATSREGMPPYEQYF
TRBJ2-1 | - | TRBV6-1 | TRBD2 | TGTGCCAGCAGTGAAGGTGAGCGGGGGGACAATGAGCAGTTCTTC | CASSEGERGDNEQFF
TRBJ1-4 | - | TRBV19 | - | TGTGCCAGTAACGACGGCGGGTCTGCCACTAATGAAAAACTGTTTTTT | CASNDGGSATNEKLFF
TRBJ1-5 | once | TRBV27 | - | TGTGCCAGCAGGGAGGCGGGCAGGCAGCCCCAGCATTTT | CASREAGRQPQHF
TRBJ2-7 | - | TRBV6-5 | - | TGTGCCAGCAGGGTCCGGGACAAGAGCTCCTACGAGCAGTACTTC | CASRVRDKSSYEQYF
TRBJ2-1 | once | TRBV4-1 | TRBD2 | TGCGCCAGCAGGAACCCGGGACTAACCTACAATGAGCAGTTCTTC | CASRNPGLTYNEQFF
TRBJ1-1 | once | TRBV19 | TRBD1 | TGTGCCAGTAGTCCCCGCAGGGGGCCCCCAATGAACACTGAAGCTTTCTTT | CASSPRRGPPMNTEAFF
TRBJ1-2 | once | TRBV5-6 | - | TGTGCCAGCAGCTTGGCAGCCATAAACTATGGCCACACCTTC | CASSLAAINYGHTF
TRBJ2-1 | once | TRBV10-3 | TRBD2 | TGTGCCATCAGTGAAGGGGAGGGCCCCCACAATGAGCAGTTCTTC | CAISEGEGPHNEQFF
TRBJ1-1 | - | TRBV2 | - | TGTGCCAGCAGTGGGAGGGGAAGAACCACTGAAGCTTTCTTT | CASSGRGRTTEAFF
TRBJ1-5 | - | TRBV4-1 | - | TGCGCCAGCAGCTACCCAGGTAGTAGGCAGCCCCAGCATTTT | CASSYPGSRQPQHF
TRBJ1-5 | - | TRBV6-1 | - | TGTGCCAGCAGTGAACGGGCTAGCAATCAGCCCCAGCATTTT | CASSERASNQPQHF
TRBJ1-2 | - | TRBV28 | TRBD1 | TGTGCCAGCAGGGGACAGCGAAATAACTATGGCTACACCTTC | CASRGQRNNYGYTF
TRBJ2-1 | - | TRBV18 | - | TGTGCCAGCTCACAGCAGAGGGTCCGAATCTCTAATGAGCAGTTCTTC | CASSQQRVRISNEQFF
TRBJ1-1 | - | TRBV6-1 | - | TGTGCCAGCAGTGAAGACCACAGGTTGAACACTGAAGCTTTCTTT | CASSEDHRLNTEAFF
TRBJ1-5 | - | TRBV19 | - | TGTGCCTCGGTAGGACAGCCCGGGGTTGGCAATCAGCCCCAGCATTTT | CASVGQPGVGNQPQHF
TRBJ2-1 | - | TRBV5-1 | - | TGCGCCAGCAGTTTGGGCCGAGCCGGTGAGCAGTTCTTC | CASSLGRAGEQFF
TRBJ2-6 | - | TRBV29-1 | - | TGCAGCGTGCCCGCGACAGCTGGGGCCAACGTCCTGACTTTC | CSVPATAGANVLTF